The rows below give T cell receptor beta chains drawn from one sample of a study of blood T cell repertoires in COVID-19. This table comes from immunoSEQ multiplex PCR, and its TCRdb copy is limited to in-frame clones, with some not included. The table lists 200,000 to 250,000 clones, about 83% of them singletons. What was sequenced was peripheral blood. Receptors originate from a woman aged 80 or over with COVID-19, enrolled during active disease. Both conserved end residues are part of each CDR3. Fields, in order: V gene, J gene, CDR3 protein.

>TRBV11-2|TRBJ2-1
CASSSASGSGGHEQFF
>TRBV30|TRBJ1-4
CAWSAGHGTGGAGEKLFF
>TRBV29-1|TRBJ1-2
CSVVRTGAIGYTF
>TRBV28|TRBJ1-1
CASSSTDNTEAFF
>TRBV10-1|TRBJ2-7
CASRTGAGGEQYF
>TRBV9|TRBJ1-6
CASSATQSGQGVVANSPLHF
>TRBV6-5|TRBJ1-6
CASAGAPYNSPLHF
>TRBV5-1|TRBJ1-1
CASSQPPGQGRTEAFF
>TRBV19|TRBJ1-5
CASSPEGNQPQHF
>TRBV6-5|TRBJ1-1
CASSPGHRLSAFF
>TRBV2|TRBJ1-6
CASKAEGGSPLHF
>TRBV5-4|TRBJ1-2
CASSLGGNNYGYTF
>TRBV18|TRBJ2-2
CASSPPGGLNTGELFF
>TRBV5-1|TRBJ2-7
CASSLNSGGAYEQYF
>TRBV11-2|TRBJ1-1
CASSLREAINTEAFF
>TRBV6-1|TRBJ2-7
CASSEEDRSSYEQYF